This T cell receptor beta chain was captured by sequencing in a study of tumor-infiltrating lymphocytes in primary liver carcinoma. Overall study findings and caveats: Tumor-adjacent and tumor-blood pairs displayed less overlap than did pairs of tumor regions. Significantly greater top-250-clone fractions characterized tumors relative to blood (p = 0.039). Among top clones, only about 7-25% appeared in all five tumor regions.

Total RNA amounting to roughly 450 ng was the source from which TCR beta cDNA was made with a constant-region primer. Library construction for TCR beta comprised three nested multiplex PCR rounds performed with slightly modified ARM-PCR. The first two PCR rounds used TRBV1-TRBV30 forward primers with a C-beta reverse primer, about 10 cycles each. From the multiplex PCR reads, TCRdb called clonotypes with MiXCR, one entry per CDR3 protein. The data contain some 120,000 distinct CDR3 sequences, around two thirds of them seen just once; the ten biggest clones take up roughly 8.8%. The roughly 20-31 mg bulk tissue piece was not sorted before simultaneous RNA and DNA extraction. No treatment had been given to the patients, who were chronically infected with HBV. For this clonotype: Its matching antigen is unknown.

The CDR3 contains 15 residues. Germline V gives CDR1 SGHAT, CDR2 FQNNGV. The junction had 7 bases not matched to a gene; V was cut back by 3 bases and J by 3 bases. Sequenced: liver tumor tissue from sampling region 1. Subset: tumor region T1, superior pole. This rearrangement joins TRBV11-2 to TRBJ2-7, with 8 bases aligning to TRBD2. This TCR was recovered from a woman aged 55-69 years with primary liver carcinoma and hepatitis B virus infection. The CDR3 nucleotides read TGTGCCAGCAGCTTGTCCAGCGGGAGCATCTACGAGCAGTACTTC. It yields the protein CASSLSSGSIYEQYF.